A single sample is the source of the 24 T cell receptor beta chains below, sequenced in a study of T cell repertoires in cytomegalovirus infection. TCRdb processed the reads anew with MiXCR; each CDR3 protein has one entry. The sample holds a few hundred thousand distinct CDR3 sequences, 35% to 50% seen once. For these receptors, no antigen is known. The material was cultured PBMCs, obtained from culture after CMV antigen stimulation. The receptors derive from a human donor in good health (CMV status not recorded). Some clones in this sample may be carry-over from other donors' samples.

This clonotype came up a few times. The chain joins TRBV10-3 to TRBJ2-7; D possibly corresponds to TRBD1 (6 bases). This CDR3 spans 15 amino acids. Trimming shortened V by 4 bases and J by 3 bases, and 16 bases separated the two germline ends. Germline V gives CDR1 ENHRY, CDR2 SYGVKD. The DNA for the CDR3 is TGTGCCATCAGTGGAACAGGGATGTTAGACTACGAGCAGTACTTC. Translated: CAISGTGMLDYEQYF.

This chain links TRBV2 with TRBJ1-5; 10 bases match TRBD1. Germline V gives CDR1 SNHLY, CDR2 FYNNEI. The CDR3 spans 15 residues. The J segment lost 7 bases and the V segment lost 7 bases, leaving 10 bases of the junction unmatched. The CDR3 spells CASIRDRGSGQPQHF. The CDR3 DNA is TGTGCCAGCATCCGGGACAGGGGTTCGGGGCAGCCCCAGCATTTT. The full variable domain, completed using reference TRBV2 and TRBJ1-5, is EPEVTQTPSHQVTQMGQEVILRCVPISNHLYFYWYRQILGQKVEFLVSFYNNEISEKSEIFDDQFSVERPDGSNFTLKIRSTKLEDSAMYFCASIRDRGSGQPQHFGDGTRLSIL.

This sequence joins TRBV6-1 and TRBJ2-5; D uncertain. V lost 2 bases and J lost 6, with 10 bases in between. The CDR3 contains 13 residues. Germline CDR1 MNHNS, CDR2 SASEGT. CDR3 DNA: TGTGCCAGCAGTGAAACGGGTTTAAAGACCCAGTACTTC. Encoded protein: CASSETGLKTQYF.

This clonotype has a count of ten or more. This chain joins TRBV7-2 and TRBJ1-3; D is possibly TRBD1 (6 bases). The CDR3 is 14 residues long. Germline V lookup: CDR1 SGHTA, CDR2 FQGNSA. Trimming stripped 5 bases from V and 8 bases from J, with 16 bases between. CDR3 residues: CASSATGYRDTIYF. The CDR3 DNA reads as TGTGCCAGCAGCGCGACAGGATACAGGGACACCATATATTTT.

The chain recombines TRBV24-1 with TRBJ1-6, with D uncertain. Trimming removed 3 bases from V and 6 bases from J, with 5 bases in between. Germline values: CDR1 KGHDR, CDR2 SFDVKD. The CDR3 totals 13 residues. The CDR3 loop reads CATSDTGNSPLHF. DNA for the CDR3: TGTGCCACCAGTGATACCGGTAATTCACCCCTCCACTTT.

V gene TRBV7-9 combines with J gene TRBJ2-1; D remains ambiguous. Trimming took off 1 base at V and 0 bases at J, with 10 bases between the two ends. The germline V gene encodes CDR1 SEHNR and CDR2 FQNEAQ (reference sequence). This CDR3 has 16 residues. CDR3: CASSLVPASSYNEQFF. The CDR3 region has the DNA TGTGCCAGCAGCTTAGTCCCTGCGAGCTCCTACAATGAGCAGTTCTTC. Full variable domain (outside the CDR3, taken from reference TRBV7-9 and TRBJ2-1): DTGVSQNPRHKITKRGQNVTFRCDPISEHNRLYWYRQTLGQGPEFLTYFQNEAQLEKSRLLSDRFSAERPKGSFSTLEIQRTEQGDSAMYLCASSLVPASSYNEQFFGPGTRLTVL.

This chain joins TRBV28 and TRBJ2-4; a possible D gene is TRBD2 (7 bases). Germline CDR1 reads MDHEN; CDR2 reads SYDVKM. The V end was cut by 1 base, the J end by 8 bases, with 12 bases between. This CDR3 is 14 amino acids long. CDR3 sequence: CASSLSGGEDIQYF. As DNA, the CDR3 is TGTGCCAGCAGTTTATCGGGGGGCGAGGACATTCAGTACTTC.

The gene calls are TRBV5-6 and TRBJ2-3; D is uncertain. The CDR3 consists of 13 residues. The V gene lost 4 bases and the J gene lost 4 bases, with 10 bases spanning the gap. Germline values: CDR1 SGHDT, CDR2 YYEEEE. The CDR3 protein is CASSHIFADTQYF. The CDR3 nucleotides read TGTGCCAGCAGCCATATATTTGCAGATACGCAGTATTTT.

A few counts support this clonotype. The chain employs TRBV6-6 and TRBJ2-7, with TRBD1 matching 9 bases. This CDR3 contains 19 residues. Germline CDR1 is MNHNY and CDR2 is SVGAGI (reference sequence). After removal of 6 bases from V and 0 bases from J, the junction contained 18 bases not matched to a gene. For the CDR3, the DNA is TGTGCCAGCAGCTCACCGGGACAGGGACTTGCCGGGAGCTCCTACGAGCAGTACTTC. This sequence encodes CASSSPGQGLAGSSYEQYF.

This clonotype appeared a few times. The chain recombines TRBV6-1 with TRBJ1-2; 7 bases align to TRBD1. The CDR3 sequence is 15 residues long. After removal of 0 bases from V and 7 bases from J, the junction contained 8 bases not matched to a gene. In germline, CDR1 is MNHNS, CDR2 SASEGT. CDR3 nucleotide sequence: TGTGCCAGCAGTGAAGCGCTTCATCAGGGGGGTGGCTACACCTTC. Protein sequence: CASSEALHQGGGYTF.

The chain recombines TRBV6-2 or TRBV6-3 with TRBJ1-1; D perhaps matches TRBD1 (5 bases). Germline CDR1 is MNHEY and CDR2 is SVGEGT. The CDR3 has 14 residues. V dropped 5 bases and J dropped 5 bases, with 15 bases sitting between them. The DNA for the CDR3 is TGTGCCAGCAGTGAACGGGTGGGGGAAACTGAAGCTTTCTTT. Translation: CASSERVGETEAFF.

The chain combines TRBV20-1 with TRBJ2-3; no definite D call. V lost 2 bases and J 2 bases, leaving 14 bases between the germline ends. CDR1 DFQATT and CDR2 SNEGSKA come from the germline V gene (reference sequence). CDR3 length: 15 amino acids. CDR3: CSARKPGLLTDTQYF. The CDR3 coding sequence is TGCAGTGCTAGAAAACCCGGGCTCCTCACAGATACGCAGTATTTT.

This clonotype turned up a few times. The CDR3 here is CASSIIGRRSYGYTF. Written as DNA, the CDR3 is TGTGCCAGTAGTATTATCGGTAGACGGTCCTATGGCTACACCTTC. This chain uses TRBV19 with TRBJ1-2; no firm D call. CDR1 LNHDA and CDR2 SQIVND come from the germline V gene (reference sequence). CDR3 length: 15 residues. V was shortened by 3 bases and J by 4 bases, with 15 bases between the two germline ends.

The rearrangement uses TRBV5-4 and TRBJ2-1, with TRBD1 matching 7 bases. Looked up from germline, CDR1 is SGHNT and CDR2 is YYREEE (reference sequence). This CDR3 has 14 residues. Trimming at V came to 5 bases and at J to 9 bases, leaving 11 bases not matched to a gene. The CDR3: CASSYDRAPGEQFF. The CDR3 coding sequence is TGTGCCAGCAGTTACGACAGGGCACCGGGTGAGCAGTTCTTC.

V gene TRBV7-2 combines with J gene TRBJ2-3, with D maybe TRBD2 (6 bases). The CDR3 sequence is 13 residues long. The V gene's germline CDR1 is SGHTA and CDR2 FQGNSA. V was trimmed by 5 bases and J by 5 bases, leaving 11 bases between them. The CDR3 sequence is CASSPQAGDTQYF. The DNA for the CDR3 is TGTGCCAGCAGCCCCCAAGCGGGAGATACGCAGTATTTT.

This rearrangement joins TRBV6-2 or TRBV6-3 to TRBJ2-7; D is possibly TRBD2 (6 bases). This CDR3 has 15 amino acids. The V end lost 2 bases, the J end lost 2 bases, and 13 bases lay between the germline ends. The germline V gene encodes CDR1 MNHEY and CDR2 SVGEGT. CDR3 sequence: CASSYATGGAYEQYF. The CDR3 nucleotides are TGTGCCAGCAGTTACGCTACAGGAGGGGCCTACGAGCAGTACTTC.

V is TRBV11-2 and J is TRBJ2-1; D might be TRBD2 (5 bases). The CDR3 loop spans 15 amino acids. Trimming removed 0 bases at V and 8 bases at J, with 14 bases between. Per germline, CDR1 SGHAT and CDR2 FQNNGV. CDR3 DNA sequence: TGTGCCAGCAGCTTAGATGGCCTAGCTTCCGATGAGCAGTTCTTC. This encodes CASSLDGLASDEQFF. The entire variable domain, with the rest obtained from reference TRBV11-2 and TRBJ2-1, is as follows: EAGVAQSPRYKIIEKRQSVAFWCNPISGHATLYWYQQILGQGPKLLIQFQNNGVVDDSQLPKDRFSAERLKGVDSTLKIQPAKLEDSAVYLCASSLDGLASDEQFFGPGTRLTVL.

This clonotype was recorded a few times. A single base separates this from a much larger clone, so it may be a read error. This chain uses TRBV12-3 or TRBV12-4 with TRBJ1-1; maybe TRBD1 (5 bases). V was trimmed by 6 bases and J by 4 bases, leaving 12 bases between them. The CDR3 has 13 amino acids. CDR3 nucleotide sequence: TGTGCCAGCAGCCCGGGGGAGGGCACTGAAGCTTTCTTT. It codes for CASSPGEGTEAFF.

The J gene is TRBJ2-7, the V gene TRBV6-1; 7 nucleotides match TRBD2. This CDR3 spans 15 amino acids. Germline lookup yields CDR1 MNHNS and CDR2 SASEGT. J lost 4 bases, V lost 2 bases, and 8 bases had no gene match. This chain's CDR3 is CASSEFGGSGYEQYF. CDR3 nucleotides: TGTGCCAGCAGTGAATTCGGCGGGAGTGGTTACGAGCAGTACTTC.

V and J are TRBV11-2 and TRBJ2-1, with D uncertain. Trimming took 3 bases from V and 8 from J, leaving 11 bases between them. The CDR3 is 13 amino acids. Germline assignment: CDR1 SGHAT and CDR2 FQNNGV. CDR3 residues: CASSFSPIDEQFF. The CDR3, as DNA: TGTGCCAGCAGCTTTTCCCCGATCGATGAGCAGTTCTTC.

This clonotype was detected only a few times. V is TRBV19 and J is TRBJ2-3, with 9 bases fitting TRBD2. V shed 2 bases and J 3 bases; nucleotides not matched to a gene: 9. There are 17 residues in the CDR3. Looked up from germline, CDR1 is LNHDA and CDR2 is SQIVND (reference sequence). This chain's CDR3 is CASSIWLAGMGTDTQYF. In nucleotides, the CDR3 is TGTGCCAGTAGTATATGGCTAGCGGGAATGGGAACAGATACGCAGTATTTT.

In its sample, this clonotype was seen a few times. V and J are TRBV7-2 and TRBJ2-7; 12 bases agree with TRBD2. This CDR3 is 14 amino acids long. The junction had 4 bases not matched to a gene; V was cut back by 1 base and J by 9 bases. Germline values: CDR1 SGHTA, CDR2 FQGNSA. CDR3 loop: CASSLGLAGVLQYF. CDR3 nucleotides: TGTGCCAGCAGCTTAGGACTAGCGGGAGTACTGCAGTACTTC. The full variable domain, its missing parts supplied by reference TRBV7-2 and TRBJ2-7, is GAGVSQSPSNKVTEKGKDVELRCDPISGHTALYWYRQSLGQGLEFLIYFQGNSAPDKSGLPSDRFSAERTGGSVSTLTIQRTQQEDSAVYLCASSLGLAGVLQYFGPGTRLTVT.

This chain uses TRBV5-1 with TRBJ2-3, with D perhaps matching TRBD2 (6 bases). Trimming removed 0 bases at V and 4 bases at J, with 12 bases between. The CDR3 is 15 amino acids. Germline CDR1 reads SGHRS; CDR2 reads YFSETQ. The CDR3 DNA is TGCGCCAGCAGCTTGGGGGACTGGGGGGCAGATACGCAGTATTTT. It is translated as CASSLGDWGADTQYF.

The chain links TRBV7-2 to TRBJ2-3; no clear D. Trimming pared 5 bases from V and 0 bases from J, leaving 6 bases between. CDR3 length: 13 amino acids. Germline CDR1 is SGHTA and CDR2 is FQGNSA. DNA of the CDR3: TGTGCCAGCAGCCAACTGAGCACAGATACGCAGTATTTT. It encodes CASSQLSTDTQYF.